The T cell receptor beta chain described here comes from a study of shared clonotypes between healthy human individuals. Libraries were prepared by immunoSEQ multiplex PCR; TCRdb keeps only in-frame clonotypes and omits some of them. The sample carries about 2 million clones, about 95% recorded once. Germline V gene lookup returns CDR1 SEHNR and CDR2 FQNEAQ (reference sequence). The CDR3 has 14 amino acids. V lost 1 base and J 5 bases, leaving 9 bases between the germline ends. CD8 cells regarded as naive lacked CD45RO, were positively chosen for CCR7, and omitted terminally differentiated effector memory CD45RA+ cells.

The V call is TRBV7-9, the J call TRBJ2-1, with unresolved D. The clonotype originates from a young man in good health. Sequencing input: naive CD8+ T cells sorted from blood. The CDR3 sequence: CASSLGGWDNEQFF. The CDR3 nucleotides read TGTGCCAGCAGCTTAGGGGGTTGGGACAATGAGCAGTTCTTC.